This T cell receptor beta chain originates from a study of regulatory T cells in long-lasting Graves disease. Study-wide results and limits: Favoring TRBV28, TRBJ1-2 and TRBJ2-5 was a feature seen in persistent disease.

Combining iRepertoire HTBI primers with Arm-PCR of CDR3 regions, the authors built TCR beta libraries. Each CDR3 protein gets one entry after TCRdb re-called the multiplex PCR reads with MiXCR. Here the sample spans under 450,000 distinct CDR3 sequences, approximately 25% being singletons. Germline assignment: CDR1 SQVTM and CDR2 ANQGSEA. The germline V and J ends were trimmed by 4 bases and 0 bases, with 9 bases remaining between them. The CDR3 sequence is 13 residues long. Note on this clonotype: Its cognate antigen is unknown. This may stem from a read error, because a much larger clone lies one nucleotide away. This CDR3 fails to terminate in the conserved phenylalanine or tryptophan, so it likely reflects a read error.

Regarding time point: persistent/refractory GD, antithyroid drugs over 5 years with positive TRAb. RNA isolated from PBMCs was used to make the TCR library. The genes are TRBV29-1 and TRBJ1-2; maybe TRBD1 (5 bases). This receptor was identified in a woman aged 35 to 49 with Graves disease. The starting material was peripheral blood mononuclear cells (PBMCs), obtained when the disease was refractory, from a patient treated with antithyroid drugs. The CDR3 DNA reads TGCAGCGTTGTGGGACCCGCTAACTATGGCTACACCCTC. It encodes CSVVGPANYGYTL.